Reported below is one T cell receptor (beta chain). The data originate from a study of control samples from healthy donors and cancer patients. Trimming stripped 4 bases from V and 4 bases from J, with 20 bases between. This CDR3 has 16 residues. Germline V gene lookup returns CDR1 SGHAT and CDR2 FQDESV (reference sequence). Here immunoSEQ multiplex PCR was the method, and the copy in TCRdb shows in-frame clones only, minus some. The sample lists approximately 170,000 clones, 92% occurring once. The J gene is TRBJ2-7, the V gene TRBV11-1, with a weak D call TRBD1 (6 bases). This receptor was identified in a woman younger than 45 in good health. Sequencing input: blood. The chain's CDR3 is CASSSRGRGKGYEQYF. The DNA for the CDR3 is TGTGCCAGCAGCTCTAGAGGCAGGGGAAAAGGTTACGAGCAGTACTTC. Using reference TRBV11-1 and TRBJ2-7 for the parts outside the CDR3, the full variable domain is EAEVAQSPRYKITEKSQAVAFWCDPISGHATLYWYRQILGQGPELLVQFQDESVVDDSQLPKDRFSAERLKGVDSTLKIQPAELGDSAMYLCASSSRGRGKGYEQYFGPGTRLTVT.